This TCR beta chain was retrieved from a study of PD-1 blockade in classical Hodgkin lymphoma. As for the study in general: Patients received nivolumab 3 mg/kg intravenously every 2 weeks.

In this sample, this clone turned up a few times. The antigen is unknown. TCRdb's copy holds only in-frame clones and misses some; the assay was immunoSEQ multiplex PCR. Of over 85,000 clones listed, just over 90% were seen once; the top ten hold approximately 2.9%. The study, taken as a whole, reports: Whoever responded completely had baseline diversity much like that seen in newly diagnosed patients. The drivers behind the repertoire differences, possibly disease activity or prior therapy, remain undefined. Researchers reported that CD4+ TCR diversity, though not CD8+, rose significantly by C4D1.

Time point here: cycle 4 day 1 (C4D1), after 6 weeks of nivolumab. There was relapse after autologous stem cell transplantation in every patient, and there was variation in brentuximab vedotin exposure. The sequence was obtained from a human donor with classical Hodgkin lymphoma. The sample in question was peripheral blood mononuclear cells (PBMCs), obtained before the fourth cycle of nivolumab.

CDR3 nucleotide sequence: TGTGCCTGGAGCGCGACTATCCAAGGTCAGCCCCAGCATTTT. It yields the protein CAWSATIQGQPQHF. The chain links TRBV30 to TRBJ1-5; D call uncertain. This CDR3 is 14 amino acids long. The ends were cut back, 3 bases at V and 6 bases at J, with 15 bases in the middle. Germline CDR1 and CDR2: GTSNPN and SVGIG (reference sequence).